This is a list of T cell receptor beta chains from one sample in a study of T cells after somatic rescue of genetic block. Libraries were prepared by immunoSEQ multiplex PCR; TCRdb keeps only in-frame clonotypes and omits some of them. Counted here are tens of thousands of clones, roughly nine tenths occurring once; the ten biggest clones make up around 2.8%. Material: peripheral blood mononuclear cells (PBMCs). Receptors were obtained from a man aged 35 to 55. Both conserved end residues are part of each CDR3. D genes are given only for firm matches. Clone size appears in some rows only: once, few, many, or a class for an expanded clone.

>TRBV28|.|TRBJ2-7|.
TGTGCCAGCAGTAATTTGCGGCCGGGGGAGCAGTACTTC
CASSNLRPGEQYF
>TRBV2|TRBD1|TRBJ2-1|.
TGTGCCAGCAGTGGGACAGGGGGCGCGGTGGGTTACAATGAGCAGTTCTTC
CASSGTGGAVGYNEQFF
>TRBV14|.|TRBJ1-2|.
TGTGCCAGCAGCCGACAGCTTAACTATGGCTACACCTTC
CASSRQLNYGYTF
>TRBV2|.|TRBJ2-5|.
TGTGCCAGCAGTGAAGGAAGCGGGGAGACCCAGTACTTC
CASSEGSGETQYF
>TRBV18|.|TRBJ1-1|.
TGTGCCAGCTCACCTTCCCGGGGGACTGAAGCTTTCTTT
CASSPSRGTEAFF
>TRBV2|TRBD1|TRBJ1-2|.
TGTGCCAGCGCGACCGGGACAGGGAATGGCTACACCTTC
CASATGTGNGYTF
>TRBV5-1|.|TRBJ2-3|.
TGCGCCAGCAGCTTGTTAGGAGATACGCAGTATTTT
CASSLLGDTQYF
>TRBV28|.|TRBJ2-1|.
TGTGCCAGCAGTTCTGGGGATGAGCAGTTCTTC
CASSSGDEQFF
>TRBV19|TRBD2|TRBJ2-1|.
TGTGCCAGTAGATTTAGCGGGGGGCCGAATGAGCAGTTCTTC
CASRFSGGPNEQFF
>TRBV6-6|TRBD1|TRBJ2-7|once
TGTGCCAGCAGTACGGGACAGGGGGTCTACGAGCAGTACTTC
CASSTGQGVYEQYF
>TRBV27|.|TRBJ2-3|once
TGTGCCAGCAGTTTATCGGCTAAAACAGATACGCAGTATTTT
CASSLSAKTDTQYF
>TRBV4-1|TRBD2|TRBJ2-1|.
TGCGCCAGCAGTTGGCGGGAGGGCCCCAATGAGCAGTTCTTC
CASSWREGPNEQFF
>TRBV18|.|TRBJ2-2|once
TGTGCCAGCTCATCCGACCAGGACAGGGAGCTGTTTTTT
CASSSDQDRELFF
>TRBV5-1|TRBD1|TRBJ1-2|.
TGCGCCAGCAGCTCCGGACAGGGCTATGGCTACACCTTC
CASSSGQGYGYTF
>TRBV7-9|TRBD2|TRBJ2-1|.
TGTGCCAGCAGCATACTAGCGGGAGCCCACAATGAGCAGTTCTTC
CASSILAGAHNEQFF
>TRBV27|TRBD1|TRBJ2-6|.
TGTGCCAGCAGTTCCTACGGACAGGGGGCTGGGGCCAACGTCCTGACTTTC
CASSSYGQGAGANVLTF
>TRBV15|.|TRBJ1-4|.
TGTGCCACCAGCAGAGATGTGAGCACGGGTGAAAAACTGTTTTTT
CATSRDVSTGEKLFF
>TRBV18|TRBD1|TRBJ1-5|.
TGTGCCAGCTCACCCGGGACAGGGGATCAGCCCCAGCATTTT
CASSPGTGDQPQHF